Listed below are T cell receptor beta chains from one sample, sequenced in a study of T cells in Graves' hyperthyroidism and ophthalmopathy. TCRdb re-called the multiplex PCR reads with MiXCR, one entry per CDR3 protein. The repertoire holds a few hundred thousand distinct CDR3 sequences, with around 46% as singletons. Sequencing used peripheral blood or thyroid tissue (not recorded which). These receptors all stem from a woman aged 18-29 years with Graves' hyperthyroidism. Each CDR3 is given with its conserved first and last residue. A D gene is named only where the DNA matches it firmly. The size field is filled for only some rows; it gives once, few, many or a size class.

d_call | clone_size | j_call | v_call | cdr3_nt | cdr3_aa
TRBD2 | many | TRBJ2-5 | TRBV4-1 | TGCGCCAGCAGCCACCGTGGGACTAGCGGGAGCGTAGGAGAGACCCAGTACTTC | CASSHRGTSGSVGETQYF
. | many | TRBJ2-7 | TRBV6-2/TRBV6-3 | TGTGCCAGCAGCATACAGGGCGGAGGCTCCTACGAGCAGTACTTC | CASSIQGGGSYEQYF
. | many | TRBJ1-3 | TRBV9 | TGTGCCAGCGGAACTGGAAACACCATATATTTT | CASGTGNTIYF
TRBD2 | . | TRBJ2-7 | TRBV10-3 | TGTGCCATCAGTGAGACGGGGACTAGCGTTACCGAGCAGTACTTC | CAISETGTSVTEQYF
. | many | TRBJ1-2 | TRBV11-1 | TGTGCCAGCAGCTCCCAAAGGGATACGCGCGGCTACACCTTC | CASSSQRDTRGYTF
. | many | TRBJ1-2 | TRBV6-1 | TGTGCCAGCGAGAGGCAGGGAGAAGGCTACACCTTC | CASERQGEGYTF
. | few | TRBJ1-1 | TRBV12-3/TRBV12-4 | TGTGCCAGCAGTTTTTATCACAGGAGCCTCCCTCTTAGGAAGACTGAAGCTTTCTTT | CASSFYHRSLPLRKTEAFF
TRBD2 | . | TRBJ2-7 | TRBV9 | TGTGCCAGCAGCGTATCAGTTACGTGGGAGGGCAACGAGCAGTACTTC | CASSVSVTWEGNEQYF
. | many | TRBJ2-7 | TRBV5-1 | TGCGCCAGCAGCCCCAGGGAACTCCCCTACGAGCAGTACTTC | CASSPRELPYEQYF
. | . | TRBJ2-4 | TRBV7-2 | TGTGCCAGCAGCCCCGGAATACAGGGTACAATGGCCAAAAACATTCAGTACTTC | CASSPGIQGTMAKNIQYF
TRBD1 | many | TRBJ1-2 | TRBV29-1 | TGCAGCGTCCAACAGGGGCAGGGGTATGGCTACACCTTC | CSVQQGQGYGYTF
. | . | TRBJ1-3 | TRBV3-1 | TGTGCCAGCAGCCAAGTCGGACTGGGCTCTGGAAACACCATATATTTT | CASSQVGLGSGNTIYF
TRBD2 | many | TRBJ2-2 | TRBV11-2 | TGTGCCAGCAGATCGGGGGGATCCGGGGAGCTGTTTTTT | CASRSGGSGELFF
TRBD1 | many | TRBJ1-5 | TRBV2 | TGTGCCAGCAGGATGGGACAGGGTGGTCAGCCCCAGCATTTT | CASRMGQGGQPQHF
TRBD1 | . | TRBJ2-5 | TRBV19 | TGTGCCAGTAGTTTAACCGTACAGGGGTTGGCCTTGAAAGAGACCCAGTACTTC | CASSLTVQGLALKETQYF
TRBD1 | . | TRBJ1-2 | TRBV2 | TGTGCCAGCAGGACACAGGGGCCAGCACCTTCCTATGGCTACACCTTC | CASRTQGPAPSYGYTF
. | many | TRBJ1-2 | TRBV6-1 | TGTACGGGGGACTATGGCTACACCTTC | CTGDYGYTF
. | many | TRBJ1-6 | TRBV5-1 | TGCGCCAGCAGCTTGGCCGCCGAAAATTCACCCCTCCACTTT | CASSLAAENSPLHF
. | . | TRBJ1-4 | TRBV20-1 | TGCAGTGCTAGAGGTTTCGGGGGCAATGAAAAACTGTTTTTT | CSARGFGGNEKLFF
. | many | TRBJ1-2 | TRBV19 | TGTGCCAGTAGTCCCGGGGCCTATGGCTACACCTTC | CASSPGAYGYTF
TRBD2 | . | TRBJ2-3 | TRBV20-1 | TGCAGTGCGGACGGAAGGCGGGAGGGCCGGACAGATACGCAGTATTTT | CSADGRREGRTDTQYF
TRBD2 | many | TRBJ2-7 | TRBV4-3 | TGCGCCAGCAGCCAAGACCTCGGACTAGCGGGATTCGCCGAGCAGTACTTC | CASSQDLGLAGFAEQYF
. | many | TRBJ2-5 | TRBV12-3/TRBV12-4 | TGTGCCAGCAGTTTAGTTGGTATGACCCAGTACTTC | CASSLVGMTQYF
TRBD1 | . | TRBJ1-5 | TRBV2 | TGTGCCAGCAGTGAATGGACAGGGCCTAATCAGCCCCAGCATTTT | CASSEWTGPNQPQHF
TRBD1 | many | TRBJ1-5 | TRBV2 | TGTGCCAGCAGTAGGGACAGTACCAATCAGCCCCAGCATTTT | CASSRDSTNQPQHF
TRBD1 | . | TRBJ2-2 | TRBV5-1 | TGCGCCAGCAGCTTTTCGGGGACAGGCGGGGAGCTGTTTTTT | CASSFSGTGGELFF
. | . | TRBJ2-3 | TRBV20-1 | TGCAGTGCTATTGTGGACGATACGCAGTATTTT | CSAIVDDTQYF
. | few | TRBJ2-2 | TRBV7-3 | TGTGCCAGCAGCTTAAGTCCAGATTACAATGAGCAGTTTTTT | CASSLSPDYNEQFF
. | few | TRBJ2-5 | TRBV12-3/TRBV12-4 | TGTGCCAGCAGTTTCCGCGACAACCTCCAAGAGACCCAGTACTTC | CASSFRDNLQETQYF
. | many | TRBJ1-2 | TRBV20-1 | TGCAGTGCGGTGGAGGTTGGCCCTGTTAACTATGGCTACACCTTC | CSAVEVGPVNYGYTF
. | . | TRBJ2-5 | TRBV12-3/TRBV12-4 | TGTGCCAGCACTCTCCGGCCAGGACATAGTACGGGGACCCAGTACTTC | CASTLRPGHSTGTQYF
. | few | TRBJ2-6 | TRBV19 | TGTGCCAGTAGTCCCCGGACAAGCTCTGGGGCCAACGTCCTGACTTTC | CASSPRTSSGANVLTF
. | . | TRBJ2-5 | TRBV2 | TGTGCCAGCAGTGAACGCGCTATAGGGCTAAGGTTAGAGACCCAGTACTTC | CASSERAIGLRLETQYF
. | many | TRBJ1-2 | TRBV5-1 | TGCGCCAGCAGCTTGAACGGAGGCTACACCTTC | CASSLNGGYTF
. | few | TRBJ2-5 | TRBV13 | TGTGCCAGCAGCCCACCTGGGGGGCAAGAGACCCAGTACTTC | CASSPPGGQETQYF
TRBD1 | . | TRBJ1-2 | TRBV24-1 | TGTGCCACCAGTGACCGGAACCCACCGACAGGGACTGCGGACTATGGCTACACCTTC | CATSDRNPPTGTADYGYTF
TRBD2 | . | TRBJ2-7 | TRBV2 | TGTGCCAGCGTTTCCGGGACTAGCCCCTACGAGCAGTACTTC | CASVSGTSPYEQYF
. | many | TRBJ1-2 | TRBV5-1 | TGCGCCAGCAGCCACGATACATTCTATGGCTACACCTTC | CASSHDTFYGYTF